Below are 25 T cell receptor beta chains sequenced from a single sample in a study of cytomegalovirus exposure and HLA in healthy donors. Primers for the PCR totalled 60 Vbeta and 13 Jbeta. Data came from immunoSEQ multiplex PCR; TCRdb stores just in-frame clones and leaves some out. The table includes 150,000 to 200,000 clones, 70% to 80% detected once. Sample: PBMCs. The receptors derive from a woman in her twenties or thirties in good health and CMV-seropositive.

This clone turned up a few times. The chain combines TRBV4-3 with TRBJ2-2; 7 nucleotides line up with TRBD2. The CDR3 length is 16 residues. With V trimmed by 1 base and J by 6 bases, 8 bases remained unmatched. Germline CDR1 LGHNA, CDR2 YSLEER. The CDR3 region is CASSQVGRGYAGELFF. CDR3 nucleotide sequence: TGCGCCAGCAGCCAAGTGGGGAGGGGATACGCCGGGGAGCTGTTTTTT.

CDR3 protein: CASSPRRGRGYTF. The CDR3 nucleotides are TGTGCCAGCTCACCCCGGCGAGGGCGCGGCTACACCTTC. The chain couples TRBV18 to TRBJ1-2; D is undetermined. Deletions cut 3 bases from V and 8 bases from J, with 13 bases between. This CDR3 contains 13 residues. Looked up from germline, CDR1 is KGHSH and CDR2 is LQKENI. Combining the CDR3 with reference TRBV18 and TRBJ1-2 gives the whole variable domain NAGVMQNPRHLVRRRGQEARLRCSPMKGHSHVYWYRQLPEEGLKFMVYLQKENIIDESGMPKERFSAEFPKEGPSILRIQQVVRGDSAAYFCASSPRRGRGYTFGSGTRLTVV.

The chain links TRBV6-6 to TRBJ1-1; 8 bases agree with TRBD1. CDR1 and CDR2 from the germline V gene are MNHNY and SVGAGI (reference sequence). The CDR3 extends over 16 amino acids. V lost 2 bases and J lost 3; bases outside the gene matches: 8. CDR3 in amino acids: CASSYGSGGRHTEAFF. The CDR3 coding sequence is TGTGCCAGCAGTTACGGTTCAGGGGGCCGTCACACTGAAGCTTTCTTT.

The chain couples TRBV7-8 to TRBJ1-1; D gene unclear. The CDR3 totals 11 residues. V lost 8 bases, J lost 5 bases, and 9 bases lay in between. Per the germline V gene, CDR1 is SGHVS and CDR2 is FQNEAQ. CDR3 amino acids: CASFTGTEAFF. CDR3 DNA sequence: TGTGCCAGCTTTACGGGGACTGAAGCTTTCTTT.

The CDR3 coding sequence is TGCGCCAGCAGCCCCGACAGGAGCACAGATACGCAGTATTTT. Translating it yields CASSPDRSTDTQYF. The chain combines TRBV4-3 with TRBJ2-3; maybe TRBD1 (6 bases). Deletions cut 4 bases from V and 0 bases from J, with 8 bases between. The length of the CDR3 is 14 residues. Germline CDR1 and CDR2: LGHNA and YSLEER.

The rearrangement joins TRBV2 to TRBJ2-5, with 8 positions matching TRBD1. Trimming took 3 bases from V and 5 from J; bases not matched to a gene: 2. The CDR3 spans 13 residues. Per germline, CDR1 SNHLY and CDR2 FYNNEI. The CDR3 nucleotides read TGTGCCAGCAGTGACAGGGACAGGGAGACCCAGTACTTC. It specifies CASSDRDRETQYF.

The chain couples TRBV10-3 to TRBJ2-5; 10 bases match TRBD2. Germline lookup yields CDR1 ENHRY and CDR2 SYGVKD. The V segment lost 4 bases and the J segment 2 bases; nucleotides outside the gene matches: 13. The CDR3 consists of 18 residues. The CDR3, as DNA: TGTGCCATCAGTGGGGGGGGAACTAGCGGGGTTACTCAAGAGACCCAGTACTTC. Amino acids: CAISGGGTSGVTQETQYF.

The rearrangement links TRBV5-1 to TRBJ1-2; 8 bases line up with TRBD1. The trim removed 0 bases at V and 4 bases at J, leaving 11 bases unmatched. The CDR3 runs to 17 residues. Germline V gives CDR1 SGHRS, CDR2 YFSETQ. The CDR3 nucleotides read TGCGCCAGCAGCTTGGGATTCCAGGGGGCGGCTGGCTATGGCTACACCTTC. Translated, it gives CASSLGFQGAAGYGYTF.

The chain uses TRBV19 and TRBJ1-1; the D gene is possibly TRBD1 (5 bases). CDR3 length: 15 residues. Germline-derived CDR1 and CDR2 are LNHDA and SQIVND (reference sequence). The V and J ends lost 5 bases and 0 bases respectively, with 13 bases between them. The CDR3 sequence is CASSPQFRVNTEAFF. For the CDR3, the DNA is TGTGCCAGTAGTCCCCAGTTCAGGGTGAACACTGAAGCTTTCTTT.

With respect to this clone: Other DNA sequences from this sample encode an identical CDR3 as well. The CDR3 loop reads CASSPPGDYGYTF. CDR3 nucleotides: TGTGCCAGCTCACCACCAGGGGACTATGGCTACACCTTC. The chain links TRBV18 to TRBJ1-2; TRBD1 is a possible D gene (5 bases). The CDR3 totals 13 residues. V gave up 0 bases and J gave up 3 bases, with 5 bases separating them. Germline V gene data show CDR1 as KGHSH and CDR2 as LQKENI.

V usage is TRBV5-4 and J usage is TRBJ1-1; TRBD1 matches at 10 bases. The germline gives CDR1 SGHNT, CDR2 YYREEE (reference sequence). V lost 4 bases to trimming and J lost 11 bases; unmatched junction nucleotides: 8. The CDR3 covers 13 residues. CDR3 DNA: TGTGCCAGCAGCCTCGACAGGGGGCGAATGGCTTTCTTT. Amino acid sequence: CASSLDRGRMAFF. The full variable domain, completed using reference TRBV5-4 and TRBJ1-1, is ETGVTQSPTHLIKTRGQQVTLRCSSQSGHNTVSWYQQALGQGPQFIFQYYREEENGRGNFPPRFSGLQFPNYSSELNVNALELDDSALYLCASSLDRGRMAFFGQGTRLTVV.

V gene TRBV5-8 combines with J gene TRBJ2-3, with 8 bases identical to TRBD2. V was clipped by 0 bases and J by 4 bases; unmatched bases: 4. Germline CDR1 SGHTS, CDR2 YDEGEE. The CDR3 spans 15 residues. The CDR3 here is CASSLVAGGPDTQYF. The CDR3 DNA follows: TGTGCCAGCAGCTTGGTTGCGGGGGGTCCAGATACGCAGTATTTT.

The chain has TRBV2 and TRBJ2-5; 7 positions agree with TRBD2. Germline V gives CDR1 SNHLY, CDR2 FYNNEI. Germline trimming cut 2 bases from V and 1 base from J; bases unmatched to any gene: 4. This CDR3 comprises 15 residues. DNA for the CDR3: TGTGCCAGCAGTGAAAGGGCGGGGGTCCAAGAGACCCAGTACTTC. Protein: CASSERAGVQETQYF.

The chain has TRBV7-9 and TRBJ2-5, with D maybe TRBD2 (6 bases). Germline assignment: CDR1 SEHNR and CDR2 FQNEAQ (reference sequence). The CDR3 consists of 15 residues. V was clipped by 4 bases and J by 2 bases, with 14 bases between them. The CDR3: CASSSLSGVQETQYF. CDR3 nucleotides: TGTGCCAGCAGCTCACTCTCGGGGGTACAAGAGACCCAGTACTTC.

This clone showed up just once. The CDR3 region is CASSQEEGTFNYGYTF. Written as DNA, the CDR3 is TGCGCCAGCAGCCAAGAAGAGGGGACATTTAACTATGGCTACACCTTC. This chain uses TRBV4-1 with TRBJ1-2, with a tentative D call TRBD1 (6 bases). CDR3 length: 16 amino acids. V lost 0 bases and J lost 1, with 12 bases in between. The germline V gene encodes CDR1 MGHRA and CDR2 YSYEKL.

The chain's CDR3 is CASSQGGANYGYTF. The CDR3 DNA reads as TGTGCCAGCAGCCAAGGGGGAGCTAACTATGGCTACACCTTC. This chain uses TRBV7-9 with TRBJ1-2, with D maybe TRBD1 (6 bases). Trimming stripped 5 bases from V and 0 bases from J, with 10 bases between. There are 14 residues in the CDR3. Germline assignment: CDR1 SEHNR and CDR2 FQNEAQ (reference sequence).

The V gene is TRBV15, the J gene TRBJ1-5, with D unclear. The CDR3 covers 12 residues. V lost 1 base and J 11 bases, leaving 9 bases between the germline ends. The germline gives CDR1 LNHNV, CDR2 YYDKDF (reference sequence). CDR3 amino acids: CATSRAGLAQHF. The DNA of the CDR3 is TGTGCCACCAGCAGAGCCGGTCTGGCCCAGCATTTT.

This chain links TRBV2 with TRBJ2-5; D not certain. The germline gives CDR1 SNHLY, CDR2 FYNNEI. The V gene lost 6 bases and the J gene lost 1 base, with 9 bases spanning the gap. CDR3 length: 13 residues. CDR3 in DNA: TGTGCCAGCAGCGAACACTCCCAAGAGACCCAGTACTTC. It yields the protein CASSEHSQETQYF. The full variable domain, completed using reference TRBV2 and TRBJ2-5, is EPEVTQTPSHQVTQMGQEVILRCVPISNHLYFYWYRQILGQKVEFLVSFYNNEISEKSEIFDDQFSVERPDGSNFTLKIRSTKLEDSAMYFCASSEHSQETQYFGPGTRLLVL.

This clone was counted only a few times. The chain employs TRBV27 and TRBJ2-3, with D possibly matching TRBD1 (5 bases). The germline CDR1 and CDR2 sequences are MNHEY and SMNVEV (reference sequence). The V end lost 2 bases, the J end lost 6 bases, and 9 bases lay between the germline ends. The CDR3 sequence is 13 residues long. Written as DNA, the CDR3 is TGTGCCAGCAGTTTAGATAGGGGTGATACGCAGTATTTT. Residues: CASSLDRGDTQYF.

The genes are TRBV11-2 and TRBJ1-6; 7 bases are a match to TRBD1. The CDR3 spans 17 residues. Per germline, CDR1 SGHAT and CDR2 FQNNGV. J was trimmed by 10 bases and V by 0 bases; bases with no gene match: 12. CDR3 nucleotide sequence: TGTGCCAGCAGCTTAGATCTAAGAACAGGGGTGGCCTCACCCCTCCACTTT. Its translation is CASSLDLRTGVASPLHF. The entire variable domain, with the rest obtained from reference TRBV11-2 and TRBJ1-6, is as follows: EAGVAQSPRYKIIEKRQSVAFWCNPISGHATLYWYQQILGQGPKLLIQFQNNGVVDDSQLPKDRFSAERLKGVDSTLKIQPAKLEDSAVYLCASSLDLRTGVASPLHFGNGTRLTVT.

CDR3 loop: CASSQGHERVGSQYF. The CDR3 DNA reads as TGCGCCAGCAGCCAAGGCCACGAACGGGTTGGCTCGCAGTATTTT. The gene calls are TRBV4-3 and TRBJ2-3; no definite D call. CDR3 size: 15 residues. CDR1 is LGHNA and CDR2 is YSLEER in the germline V gene. The V and J ends lost 1 base and 10 bases respectively, with 18 bases between them.

The CDR3 region is CSVVGGGEYNEQFF. The DNA of the CDR3 is TGCAGCGTTGTTGGGGGGGGAGAATACAATGAGCAGTTCTTC. The chain is built from TRBV29-1 and TRBJ2-1, with TRBD2 matching 7 bases. The CDR3 consists of 14 residues. V was pared by 4 bases and J by 4 bases, with 7 bases of the junction left unmatched. Germline CDR1 SQVTM, CDR2 ANQGSEA.

The rearrangement uses TRBV30 and TRBJ2-7; tentative D call: TRBD2 (5 bases). The J call could be wrong; TRBJ2-1 is a better fit for the DNA end. CDR1 is GTSNPN, CDR2 SVGIG, per germline (reference sequence). CDR3 length equals 14 residues. The CDR3 DNA reads TGTGCCTGGAGTGTACTAGTTGGGTACAATGAGCAGTTCTTC. This sequence encodes CAWSVLVGYNEQFF.

The rearrangement links TRBV5-1 to TRBJ1-1, with D hard to call. Germline V CDR1 and CDR2: SGHRS, YFSETQ. This CDR3 spans 15 amino acids. Deletions cut 7 bases from V and 4 bases from J, with 20 bases between. The CDR3 region has the DNA TGCGCCAGCTTTAATCCGGAGGCTTTGGGCACTGAAGCTTTCTTT. As protein: CASFNPEALGTEAFF.

This chain connects TRBV13 to TRBJ2-2; 10 nucleotides line up with TRBD2. The CDR3 is made up of 15 amino acids. The V and J ends lost 5 bases and 7 bases, in that order; junction bases with no gene match: 7. Germline CDR1 PRHDT, CDR2 FYEKMQ (reference sequence). This chain's CDR3 is CASSPSGGAVGELFF. CDR3 in DNA: TGTGCCAGCAGCCCAAGCGGGGGGGCCGTCGGGGAGCTGTTTTTT.